These 8 T cell receptor beta chains originate from one sample sequenced in a study of T cells after yellow fever vaccination. Using its own MiXCR run on the 5' RACE reads, TCRdb lists one record per CDR3 protein. The data show about 85,000 distinct CDR3 sequences, 13% seen once. The sample was CD8+ T cells not binding an NS4B(214-222) dextramer, sorted from PBMCs, taken roughly 20 days after the first yellow fever vaccination. Every receptor here comes from a man aged 18 to 30 who received the YFV17D yellow fever vaccine.

This chain joins TRBV5-6 and TRBJ2-7, with 8 bases identical to TRBD1. Unmatched junction bases numbered 4, after V lost 3 bases and J lost 2 bases. The CDR3 spans 14 residues. The germline V gene encodes CDR1 SGHDT and CDR2 YYEEEE. The CDR3 bases are TGTGCCAGCAGCTATGGGACAGGAACCTACGAGCAGTACGTC. Its translation: CASSYGTGTYEQYV.

This clonotype was picked up many times. The genes are TRBV10-3 and TRBJ2-7, with D possibly TRBD1 on 5 matching bases. Germline loops: CDR1 ENHRY, CDR2 SYGVKD. V lost 5 bases to trimming and J lost 3 bases, with 11 bases between them. This CDR3 comprises 13 residues. In DNA, the CDR3 is TGTGCCATCAGTACCCTCAGGGACTACGAGCAGTACTTC. It is translated as CAISTLRDYEQYF.

Only a few counts were recorded for this clonotype. V usage is TRBV12-3 or TRBV12-4 and J usage is TRBJ2-5; 7 bases align to TRBD1. V trimming: 6 bases; J trimming: 4 bases; junction bases outside the gene matches: 2. This CDR3 contains 12 residues. The CDR3 here is CASRGTAETQYF. In DNA, the CDR3 is TGTGCCAGCAGGGGGACAGCAGAGACCCAGTACTTC.

Many counts were recorded for this clonotype. The chain couples TRBV5-1 to TRBJ2-1, with D perhaps TRBD1 (6 bases). The germline CDR1 and CDR2 sequences are SGHRS and YFSETQ. This CDR3 has 14 amino acids. The V gene lost 2 bases and the J gene lost 6 bases, with 12 bases spanning the gap. The CDR3 sequence is CASSLQTGPNEQFF. The DNA for the CDR3 is TGCGCCAGCAGCTTACAGACAGGCCCCAATGAGCAGTTCTTC.

The rearrangement links TRBV29-1 to TRBJ2-5; 11 positions agree with TRBD2. CDR3 length equals 14 residues. Germline V CDR1 and CDR2: SQVTM, ANQGSEA. V was clipped by 3 bases and J by 5 bases; unmatched bases: 5. The CDR3 reads CSVEVAGGLETQYF. The CDR3 nucleotides are TGCAGCGTTGAGGTAGCGGGGGGGCTTGAGACCCAGTACTTC.

This clonotype turned up a few times. The rearrangement links TRBV4-1 to TRBJ2-3, with no clear D. This CDR3 contains 18 residues. Germline V lookup: CDR1 MGHRA, CDR2 YSYEKL. Trimming pared 0 bases from V and 4 bases from J, leaving 20 bases between. For the CDR3, the DNA is TGCGCCAGCAGCCAAGATCTGGTGGCTATAAGGACGGCAGATACGCAGTATTTT. It codes for CASSQDLVAIRTADTQYF.

The V call is TRBV12-3 or TRBV12-4, the J call TRBJ1-5, with D uncertain. Trimming left V 3 bases short and J 0 bases short, with 9 bases between. CDR3 length: 15 amino acids. In nucleotides, the CDR3 is TGTGCCAGCAGTTTTGAAGGGTATAGCAATCAGCCCCAGCATTTT. This encodes CASSFEGYSNQPQHF.

Only a few counts were recorded for this clonotype. The chain carries TRBV6-2 or TRBV6-3 and TRBJ1-2; D may be TRBD1 (5 bases). V was clipped by 4 bases and J by 6 bases, with 12 bases between them. Per the germline V gene, CDR1 is MNHEY and CDR2 is SVGEGT. The CDR3 spans 13 residues. CDR3 residues: CASSLGRADGYTF. In DNA form, the CDR3 reads TGTGCCAGCAGTTTAGGCAGGGCGGATGGCTACACCTTC.